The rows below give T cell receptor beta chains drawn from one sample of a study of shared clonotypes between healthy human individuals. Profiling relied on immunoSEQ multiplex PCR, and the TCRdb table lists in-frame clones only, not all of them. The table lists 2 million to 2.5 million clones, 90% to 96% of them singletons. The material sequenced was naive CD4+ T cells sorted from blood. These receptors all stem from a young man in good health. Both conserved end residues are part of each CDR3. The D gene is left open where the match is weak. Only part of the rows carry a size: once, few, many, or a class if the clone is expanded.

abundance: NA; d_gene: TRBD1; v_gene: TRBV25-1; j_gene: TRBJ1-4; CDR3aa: CASSEPQGSVATNEKLFF; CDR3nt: TGTGCCAGCAGTGAGCCACAGGGGAGCGTTGCAACTAATGAAAAACTGTTTTTT
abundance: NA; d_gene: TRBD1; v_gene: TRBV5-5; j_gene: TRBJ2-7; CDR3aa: CASSVGQGASYEQYF; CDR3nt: TGTGCCAGCAGCGTCGGACAGGGGGCCTCCTACGAGCAGTACTTC
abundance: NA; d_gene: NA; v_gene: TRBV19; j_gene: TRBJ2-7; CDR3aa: CASSPGTPYEQYF; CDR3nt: TGTGCCAGTAGCCCCGGGACACCCTACGAGCAGTACTTC
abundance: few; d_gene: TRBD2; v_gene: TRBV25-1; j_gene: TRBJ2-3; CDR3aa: CASSEFQAGGGDTQYF; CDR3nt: TGTGCCAGCAGTGAGTTCCAAGCGGGAGGCGGGGATACGCAGTATTTT
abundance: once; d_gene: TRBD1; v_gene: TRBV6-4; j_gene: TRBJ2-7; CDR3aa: CASGGTGSSYEQYF; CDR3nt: TGTGCCAGCGGAGGGACAGGGTCATCCTACGAGCAGTACTTC
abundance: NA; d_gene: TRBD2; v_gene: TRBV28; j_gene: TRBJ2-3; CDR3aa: CASSQSGLAGLTDTQYF; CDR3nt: TGTGCCAGCAGTCAATCGGGACTAGCGGGGCTCACAGATACGCAGTATTTT
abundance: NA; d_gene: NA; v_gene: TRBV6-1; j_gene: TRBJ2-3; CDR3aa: CASSEGQPSTDTQYF; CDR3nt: TGTGCCAGCAGTGAAGGACAGCCCAGCACAGATACGCAGTATTTT
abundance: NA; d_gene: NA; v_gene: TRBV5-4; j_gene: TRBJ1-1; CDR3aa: CASSFSVDRAEIEAFF; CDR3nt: TGTGCCAGCAGCTTTTCGGTGGACCGTGCGGAAATTGAAGCTTTCTTT
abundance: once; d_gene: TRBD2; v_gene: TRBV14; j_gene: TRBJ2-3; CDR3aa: CASSPLLAGGTDTQYF; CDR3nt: TGTGCCAGCAGCCCCTTGTTAGCGGGAGGCACAGATACGCAGTATTTT
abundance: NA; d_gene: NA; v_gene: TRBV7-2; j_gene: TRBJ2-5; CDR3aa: CASSLSETQYF; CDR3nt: TGTGCCAGCAGCTTGTCGGAGACCCAGTACTTC
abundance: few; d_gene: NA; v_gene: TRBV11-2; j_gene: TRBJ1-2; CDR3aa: CASSLVAGTYGYTF; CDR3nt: TGTGCCAGCAGCTTAGTGGCCGGCACCTATGGCTACACCTTC
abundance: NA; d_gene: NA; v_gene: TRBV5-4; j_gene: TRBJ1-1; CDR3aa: CASSLQGQNTEAFF; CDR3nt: TGTGCCAGCAGCTTGCAGGGACAGAACACTGAAGCTTTCTTT
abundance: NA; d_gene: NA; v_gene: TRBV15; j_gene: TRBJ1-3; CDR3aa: CATSRSSGLGNTIYF; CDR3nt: TGTGCCACCAGCAGATCTTCCGGGCTCGGAAACACCATATATTTT
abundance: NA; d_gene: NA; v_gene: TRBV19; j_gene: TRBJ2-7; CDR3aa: CASSITRLGEQYF; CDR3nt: TGTGCCAGTAGTATAACTCGGCTAGGAGAGCAGTACTTC
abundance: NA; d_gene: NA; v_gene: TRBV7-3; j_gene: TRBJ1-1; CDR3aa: CASSLTQGRTEAFF; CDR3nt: TGTGCCAGCAGCCTCACCCAGGGAAGGACTGAAGCTTTCTTT
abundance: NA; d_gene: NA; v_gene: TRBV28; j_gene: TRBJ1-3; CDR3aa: CASSGRLPGNTIYF; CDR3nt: TGTGCCAGCAGTGGGAGACTACCCGGAAACACCATATATTTT
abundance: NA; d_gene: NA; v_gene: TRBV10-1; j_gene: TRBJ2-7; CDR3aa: CASSARLGYEQYF; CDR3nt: TGCGCCAGCAGCGCACGACTTGGCTACGAGCAGTACTTC
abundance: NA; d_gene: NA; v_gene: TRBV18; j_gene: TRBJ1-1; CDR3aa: CASSSDLNTEAFF; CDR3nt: TGTGCCAGCTCCTCAGACCTGAACACTGAAGCTTTCTTT
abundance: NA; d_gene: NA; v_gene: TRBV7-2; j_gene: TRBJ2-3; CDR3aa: CASSFYSDTQYF; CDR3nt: TGTGCCAGCAGCTTTTATTCAGATACGCAGTATTTT
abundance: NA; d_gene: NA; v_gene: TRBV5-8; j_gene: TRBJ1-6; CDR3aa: CASSSLYTSGFPSPLHF; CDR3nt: TGTGCCAGCAGCTCTCTATATACCTCAGGGTTTCCTTCACCCCTCCACTTT
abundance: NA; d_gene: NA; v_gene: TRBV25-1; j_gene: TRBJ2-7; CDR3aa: CASSELVAGRSYEQYF; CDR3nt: TGTGCCAGCAGTGAATTAGTGGCAGGACGCTCCTACGAGCAGTACTTC
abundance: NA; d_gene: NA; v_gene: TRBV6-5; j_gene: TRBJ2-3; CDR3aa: CATLPGAGDTQYF; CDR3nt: TGTGCCACCCTGCCGGGGGCGGGAGATACGCAGTATTTT
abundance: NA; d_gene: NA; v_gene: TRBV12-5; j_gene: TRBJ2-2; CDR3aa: CASGLWGSGELFF; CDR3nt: TGTGCTAGTGGCCTGTGGGGGTCCGGGGAGCTGTTTTTT
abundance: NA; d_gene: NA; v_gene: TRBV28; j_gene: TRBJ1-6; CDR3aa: CASSLSVRFSYNSPLHF; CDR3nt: TGTGCCAGCAGTTTAAGCGTCAGATTCTCCTATAATTCACCCCTCCACTTT
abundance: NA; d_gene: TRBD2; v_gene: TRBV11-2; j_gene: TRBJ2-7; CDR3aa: CASSERLAGPYEQYF; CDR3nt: TGTGCCAGCAGCGAGCGTCTAGCGGGACCCTACGAGCAGTACTTC
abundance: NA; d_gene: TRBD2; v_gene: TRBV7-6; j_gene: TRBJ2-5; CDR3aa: CASSLVVTSGGRRETQYF; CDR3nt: TGTGCCAGCAGCTTAGTTGTGACTAGCGGGGGGCGACGAGAGACCCAGTACTTC
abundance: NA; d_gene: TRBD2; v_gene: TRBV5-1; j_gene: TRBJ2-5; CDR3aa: CASSLGVAGIQETQYF; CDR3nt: TGCGCCAGCAGCTTGGGGGTAGCGGGTATCCAAGAGACCCAGTACTTC
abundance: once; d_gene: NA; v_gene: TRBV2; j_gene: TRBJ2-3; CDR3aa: CASSAGTDTQYF; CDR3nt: TGTGCCAGCAGTGCAGGAACAGATACGCAGTATTTT
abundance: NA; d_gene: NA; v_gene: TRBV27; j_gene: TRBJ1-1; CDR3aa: CASSLFQGKSGTEAFF; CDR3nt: TGTGCCAGCAGTTTATTCCAGGGAAAGTCGGGCACTGAAGCTTTCTTT
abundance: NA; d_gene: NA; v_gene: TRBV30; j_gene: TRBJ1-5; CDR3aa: CAWSLYVSSAQHF; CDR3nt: TGTGCCTGGAGCTTATATGTTAGCTCGGCCCAGCATTTT
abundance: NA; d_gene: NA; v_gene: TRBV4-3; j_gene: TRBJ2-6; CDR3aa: CASSQDATAGANVLTF; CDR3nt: TGCGCCAGCAGCCAAGATGCTACAGCTGGGGCCAACGTCCTGACTTTC
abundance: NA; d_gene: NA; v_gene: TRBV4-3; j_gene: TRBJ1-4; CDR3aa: CASSQEEATNEKLFF; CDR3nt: TGCGCCAGCAGCCAAGAAGAGGCAACTAATGAAAAACTGTTTTTT
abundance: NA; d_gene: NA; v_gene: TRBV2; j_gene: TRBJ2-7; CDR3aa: CASRLLSYEQYF; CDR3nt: TGTGCCAGCAGGCTGCTCTCCTACGAGCAGTACTTC
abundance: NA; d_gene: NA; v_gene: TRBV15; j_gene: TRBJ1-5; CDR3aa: CATSRGQNTQPQHF; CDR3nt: TGTGCCACCAGCAGGGGTCAGAACACCCAGCCCCAGCATTTT
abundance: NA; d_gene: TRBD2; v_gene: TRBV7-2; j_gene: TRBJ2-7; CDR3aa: CASSLNPGLAGGAYYEQYF; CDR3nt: TGTGCCAGCAGCTTAAACCCAGGACTAGCGGGAGGGGCGTACTACGAGCAGTACTTC
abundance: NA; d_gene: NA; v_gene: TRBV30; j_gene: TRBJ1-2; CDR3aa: CAWRAPTRSYTF; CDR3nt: TGTGCCTGGAGGGCCCCGACGCGGTCCTACACCTTC
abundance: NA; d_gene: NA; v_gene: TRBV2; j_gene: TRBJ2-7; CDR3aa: CASSPAPSSYEQYF; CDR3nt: TGTGCCAGCAGTCCTGCGCCGAGCTCCTACGAGCAGTACTTC